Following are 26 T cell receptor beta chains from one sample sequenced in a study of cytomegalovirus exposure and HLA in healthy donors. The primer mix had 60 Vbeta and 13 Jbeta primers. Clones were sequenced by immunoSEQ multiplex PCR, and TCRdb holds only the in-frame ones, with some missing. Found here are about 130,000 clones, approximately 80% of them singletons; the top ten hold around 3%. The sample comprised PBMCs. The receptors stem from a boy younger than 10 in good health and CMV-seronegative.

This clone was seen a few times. The CDR3 protein is CASSVRPQGETQYF. CDR3 DNA sequence: TGTGCCAGCAGCGTAAGGCCCCAGGGGGAGACCCAGTACTTC. The rearrangement joins TRBV9 to TRBJ2-5; D may be TRBD1 (6 bases). CDR1 and CDR2 from the germline V gene are SGDLS and YYNGEE. This CDR3 has 14 residues. The germline V and J ends were trimmed by 1 base and 5 bases, with 12 bases remaining between them. Variable domain in full (rest from reference TRBV9 and TRBJ2-5): DSGVTQTPKHLITATGQRVTLRCSPRSGDLSVYWYQQSLDQGLQFLIQYYNGEERAKGNILERFSAQQFPDLHSELNLSSLELGDSALYFCASSVRPQGETQYFGPGTRLLVL.

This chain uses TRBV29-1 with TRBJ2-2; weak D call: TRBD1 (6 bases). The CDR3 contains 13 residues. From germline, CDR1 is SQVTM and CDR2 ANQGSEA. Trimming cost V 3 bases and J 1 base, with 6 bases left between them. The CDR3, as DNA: TGCAGCGTTGACAGGGGGAACACCGGGGAGCTGTTTTTT. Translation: CSVDRGNTGELFF.

CDR3 amino acids: CATSRAGAGHVRYF. Written as DNA, the CDR3 is TGTGCCACCAGCAGAGCGGGAGCGGGGCACGTACGGTACTTC. This chain connects TRBV15 to TRBJ2-4, with TRBD2 identical over 7 bases. Germline-derived CDR1 and CDR2 are LNHNV and YYDKDF (reference sequence). This CDR3 has 14 amino acids. V lost 1 base, J lost 15 bases, and 12 bases stayed unmatched.

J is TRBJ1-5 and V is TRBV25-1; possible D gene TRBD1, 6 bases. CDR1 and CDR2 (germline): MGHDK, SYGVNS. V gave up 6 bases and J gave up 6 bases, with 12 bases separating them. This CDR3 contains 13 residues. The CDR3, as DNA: TGTGCCAGCAGCGTTACAGGGTCTCAGCCCCAGCATTTT. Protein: CASSVTGSQPQHF.

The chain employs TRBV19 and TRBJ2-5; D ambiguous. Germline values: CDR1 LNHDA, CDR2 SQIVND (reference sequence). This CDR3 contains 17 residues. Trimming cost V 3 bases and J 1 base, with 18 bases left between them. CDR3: CASSIFVTDITQETQYF. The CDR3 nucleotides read TGTGCCAGTAGTATCTTTGTAACAGATATTACCCAAGAGACCCAGTACTTC.

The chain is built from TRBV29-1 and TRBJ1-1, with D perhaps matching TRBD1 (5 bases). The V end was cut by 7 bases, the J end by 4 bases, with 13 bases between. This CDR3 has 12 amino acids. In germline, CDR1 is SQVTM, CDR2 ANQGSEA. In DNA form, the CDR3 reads TGCAGCGCCTCTACAGGACCCACTGAAGCTTTCTTT. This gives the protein CSASTGPTEAFF.

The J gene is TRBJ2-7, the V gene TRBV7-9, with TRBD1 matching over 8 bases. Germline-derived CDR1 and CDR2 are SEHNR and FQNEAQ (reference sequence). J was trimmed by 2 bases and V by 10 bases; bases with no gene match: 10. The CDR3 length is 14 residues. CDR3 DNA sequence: TGTGCCACCAGTTCGGGACAGGCCCCCTACGAGCAGTACTTC. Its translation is CATSSGQAPYEQYF.

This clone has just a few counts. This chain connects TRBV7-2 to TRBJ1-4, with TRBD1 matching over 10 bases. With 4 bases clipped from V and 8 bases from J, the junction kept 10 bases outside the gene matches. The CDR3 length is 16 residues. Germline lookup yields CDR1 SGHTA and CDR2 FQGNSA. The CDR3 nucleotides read TGTGCCAGCAGCTCCCGACAGGGGGCGGGTTTGGAAAAACTGTTTTTT. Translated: CASSSRQGAGLEKLFF.

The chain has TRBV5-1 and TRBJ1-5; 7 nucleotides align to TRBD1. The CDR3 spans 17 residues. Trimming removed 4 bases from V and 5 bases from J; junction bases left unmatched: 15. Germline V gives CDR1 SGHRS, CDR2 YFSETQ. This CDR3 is CASSPGTDPPVDQPQHF. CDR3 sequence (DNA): TGCGCCAGCAGCCCCGGGACAGATCCCCCGGTTGATCAGCCCCAGCATTTT.

The CDR3 reads CASSGRQVPHEQFF. As DNA, the CDR3 is TGCGCCAGCAGCGGTCGACAGGTCCCCCATGAGCAGTTCTTC. This rearrangement joins TRBV5-1 to TRBJ2-1, with D maybe TRBD1 (6 bases). Between the trimmed V and J ends, which lost 4 bases and 8 bases, there was a span of 16 bases. The CDR3 covers 14 residues. Germline CDR1 is SGHRS and CDR2 is YFSETQ. Supplemented by reference TRBV5-1 and TRBJ2-1, the full variable domain reads KAGVTQTPRYLIKTRGQQVTLSCSPISGHRSVSWYQQTPGQGLQFLFEYFSETQRNKGNFPGRFSGRQFSNSRSEMNVSTLELGDSALYLCASSGRQVPHEQFFGPGTRLTVL.

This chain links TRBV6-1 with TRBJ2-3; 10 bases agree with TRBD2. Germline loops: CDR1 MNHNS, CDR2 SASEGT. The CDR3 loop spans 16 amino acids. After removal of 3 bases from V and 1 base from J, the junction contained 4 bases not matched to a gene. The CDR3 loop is CASSEVLAGGTDTQYF. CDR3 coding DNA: TGTGCCAGCAGTGAGGTCCTAGCGGGGGGCACAGATACGCAGTATTTT.

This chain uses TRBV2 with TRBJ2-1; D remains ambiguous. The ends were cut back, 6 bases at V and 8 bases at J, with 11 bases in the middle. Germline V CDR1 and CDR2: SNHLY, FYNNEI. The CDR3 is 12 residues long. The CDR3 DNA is TGTGCCAGCAGGGCAGCAGGTGATGAGCAGTTCTTC. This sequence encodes CASRAAGDEQFF.

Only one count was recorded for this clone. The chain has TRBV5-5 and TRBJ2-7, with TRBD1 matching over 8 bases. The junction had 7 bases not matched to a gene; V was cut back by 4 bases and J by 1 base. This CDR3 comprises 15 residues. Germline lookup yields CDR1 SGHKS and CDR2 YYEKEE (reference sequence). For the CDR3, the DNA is TGTGCCAGCAGCCCGATGACAGGGGTTTCCTACGAGCAGTACTTC. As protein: CASSPMTGVSYEQYF.

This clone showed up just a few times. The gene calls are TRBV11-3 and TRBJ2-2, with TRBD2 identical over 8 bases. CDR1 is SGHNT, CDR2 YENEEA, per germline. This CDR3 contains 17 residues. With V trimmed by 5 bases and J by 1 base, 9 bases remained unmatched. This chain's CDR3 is CASSPPGGERNTGELFF. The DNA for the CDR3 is TGTGCCAGCAGCCCCCCGGGAGGGGAGCGGAACACCGGGGAGCTGTTTTTT.

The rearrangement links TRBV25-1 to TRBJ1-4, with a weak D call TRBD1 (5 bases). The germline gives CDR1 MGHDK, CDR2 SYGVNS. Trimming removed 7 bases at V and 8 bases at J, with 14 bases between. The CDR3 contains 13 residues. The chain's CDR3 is CASTDRGQEKLFF. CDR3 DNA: TGTGCCAGCACTGATAGGGGTCAAGAAAAACTGTTTTTT.

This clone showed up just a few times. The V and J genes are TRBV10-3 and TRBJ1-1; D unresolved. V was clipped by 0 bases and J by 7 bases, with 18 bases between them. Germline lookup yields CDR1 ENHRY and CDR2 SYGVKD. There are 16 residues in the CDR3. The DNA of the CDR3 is TGTGCCATCAGTGAGTCAACACTCCGGGGAGGGCTTGAAGCTTTCTTT. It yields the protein CAISESTLRGGLEAFF.

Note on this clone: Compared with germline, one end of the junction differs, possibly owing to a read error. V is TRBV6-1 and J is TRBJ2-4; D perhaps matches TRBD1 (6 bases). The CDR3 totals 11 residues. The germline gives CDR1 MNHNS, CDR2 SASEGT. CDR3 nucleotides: TGTGCCAGCAGTGAAGGTGACAGGTCTAACTTC. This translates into CASSEGDRSNF.

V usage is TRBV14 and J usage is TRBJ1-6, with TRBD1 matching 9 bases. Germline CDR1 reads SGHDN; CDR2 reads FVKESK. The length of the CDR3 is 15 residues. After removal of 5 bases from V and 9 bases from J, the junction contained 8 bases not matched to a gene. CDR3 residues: CASSEIRDRVSPLHF. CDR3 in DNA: TGTGCCAGCAGCGAGATCCGGGACAGGGTTTCACCCCTCCACTTT.

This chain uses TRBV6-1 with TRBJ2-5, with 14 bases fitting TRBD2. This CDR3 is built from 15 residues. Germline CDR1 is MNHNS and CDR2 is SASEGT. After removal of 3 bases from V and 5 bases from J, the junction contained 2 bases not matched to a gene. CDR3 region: CASSETSGGAETQYF. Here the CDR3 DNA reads TGTGCCAGCAGTGAGACTAGCGGGGGGGCCGAGACCCAGTACTTC.

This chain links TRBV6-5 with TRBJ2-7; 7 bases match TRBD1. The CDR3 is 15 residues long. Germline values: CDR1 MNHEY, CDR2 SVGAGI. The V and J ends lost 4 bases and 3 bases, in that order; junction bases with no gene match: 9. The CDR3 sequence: CASSFRQGRFYEQYF. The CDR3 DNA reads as TGTGCCAGCAGTTTCAGACAGGGACGTTTCTACGAGCAGTACTTC.

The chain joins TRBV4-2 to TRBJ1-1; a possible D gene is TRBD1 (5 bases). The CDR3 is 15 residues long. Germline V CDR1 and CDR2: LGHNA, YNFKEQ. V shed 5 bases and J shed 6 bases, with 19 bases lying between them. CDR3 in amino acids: CASSAPSGGVAEAFF. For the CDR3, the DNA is TGTGCCAGCAGCGCCCCCTCGGGGGGGGTCGCTGAAGCTTTCTTT.

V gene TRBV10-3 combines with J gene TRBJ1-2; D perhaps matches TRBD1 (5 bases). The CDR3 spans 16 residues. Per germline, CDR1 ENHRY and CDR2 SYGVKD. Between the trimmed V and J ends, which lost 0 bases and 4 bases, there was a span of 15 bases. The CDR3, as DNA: TGTGCCATCAGTGAGTCGGGGCCAGAAGCTGGCTATGGCTACACCTTC. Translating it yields CAISESGPEAGYGYTF.

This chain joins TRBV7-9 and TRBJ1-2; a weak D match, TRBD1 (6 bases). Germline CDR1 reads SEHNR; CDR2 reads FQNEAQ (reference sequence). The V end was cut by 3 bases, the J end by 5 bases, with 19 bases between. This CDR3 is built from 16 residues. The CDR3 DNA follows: TGTGCCAGCAGCTTTATGGGACACCCCGGCGGATATGGCTACACCTTC. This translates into CASSFMGHPGGYGYTF. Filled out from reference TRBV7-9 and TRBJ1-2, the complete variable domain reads DTGVSQNPRHKITKRGQNVTFRCDPISEHNRLYWYRQTLGQGPEFLTYFQNEAQLEKSRLLSDRFSAERPKGSFSTLEIQRTEQGDSAMYLCASSFMGHPGGYGYTFGSGTRLTVV.

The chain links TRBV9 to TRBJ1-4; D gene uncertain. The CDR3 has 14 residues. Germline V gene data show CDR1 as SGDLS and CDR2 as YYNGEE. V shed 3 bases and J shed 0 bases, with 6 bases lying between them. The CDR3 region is CASSAFSTNEKLFF. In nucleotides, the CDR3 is TGTGCCAGCAGCGCTTTTTCAACTAATGAAAAACTGTTTTTT.

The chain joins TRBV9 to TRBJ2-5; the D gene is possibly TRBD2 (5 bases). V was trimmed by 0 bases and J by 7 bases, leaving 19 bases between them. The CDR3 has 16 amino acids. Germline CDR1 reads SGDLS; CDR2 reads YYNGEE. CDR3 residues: CASSVGLSAAEGTQYF. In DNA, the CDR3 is TGTGCCAGCAGCGTAGGTTTGTCGGCGGCAGAGGGGACCCAGTACTTC.

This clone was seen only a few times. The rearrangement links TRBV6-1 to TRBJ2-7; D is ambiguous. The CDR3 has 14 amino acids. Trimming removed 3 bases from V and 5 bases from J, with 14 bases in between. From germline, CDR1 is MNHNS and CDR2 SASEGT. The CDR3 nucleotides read TGTGCCAGCAGTGATCGAGAGGTCGTCGACGAGCAGTACTTC. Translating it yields CASSDREVVDEQYF.